This passage covers 19 T cell receptor beta chains from one sample sequenced in a study of blood T cells in healthy people across ages (dated by TCRdb to between 2014 and 2017). The library was obtained by 5' RACE. Data came from an Illumina HiSeq 2500. A second PCR of about 7 to 12 cycles was performed with a sample-barcoded 5' primer and a J-beta primer mix. TCRdb trimmed public reads at Q25 via fastp, called clones via MiXCR and kept in-frame beta chains. Every CDR3 protein is listed once, alongside the most common genes and DNA of its rows. The sample contains around 700,000 distinct CDR3 sequences, approximately 25% of them found a single time. More than 7.5% of the sample is held by the ten biggest clonotypes. These data also featured in a second study, about T cells of mothers and their children.

Material: blood. These receptors were obtained from a boy aged 5-17 years in good health.

This clonotype appeared a few times. The J gene is TRBJ2-5, the V gene TRBV20-1; D gene ambiguous. Germline values: CDR1 DFQATT, CDR2 SNEGSKA (reference sequence). CDR3 size: 15 residues. V lost 2 bases and J 5 bases, leaving 18 bases between the germline ends. CDR3 nucleotide sequence: TGCAGTGCTAGACTCCCCGGGCGCGCGTCGGAGACCCAGTACTTC. Encoded protein: CSARLPGRASETQYF.

For this clonotype: A junction end diverges from the germline sequence, so it may reflect a read error. The V call is TRBV18, the J call TRBJ2-1; 13 bases map to TRBD2. Germline V gene data show CDR1 as KGHSH and CDR2 as LQKENI. This CDR3 contains 16 residues. CDR3 sequence: CGSSSRLAGGNNEQFF. The CDR3 nucleotides are TGTGGCAGCTCATCCAGACTAGCGGGGGGCAACAATGAGCAGTTCTTC.

This clonotype showed up just a few times. V gene TRBV29-1 combines with J gene TRBJ1-4, with D hard to call. This CDR3 has 9 residues. Trimming removed 6 bases at V and 7 bases at J, with 3 bases between. CDR1 is SQVTM, CDR2 ANQGSEA, per germline. The CDR3 sequence: CSVFEKLFF. The CDR3 DNA is TGCAGCGTATTTGAAAAACTGTTTTTT.

This clonotype was observed a few times. The chain joins TRBV7-2 to TRBJ1-4; no definite D call. Between the trimmed V and J ends, which lost 0 bases and 5 bases, there was a span of 7 bases. Germline loops: CDR1 SGHTA, CDR2 FQGNSA. The CDR3 length is 14 residues. This CDR3 is CASSLASINEKLFF. CDR3 sequence (DNA): TGTGCCAGCAGCTTAGCCAGTATAAATGAAAAACTGTTTTTT.

This clonotype was found a few times. The DNA for the CDR3 is TGCAGTGCGTTACAGGGGAGGGTCCGGAGCGAGCAGTACTTC. It translates to CSALQGRVRSEQYF. The chain uses TRBV20-1 and TRBJ2-7, with D perhaps matching TRBD1 or TRBD2 (7 bases each). Trimming removed 6 bases from V and 6 bases from J, with 21 bases in between. Germline loops: CDR1 DFQATT, CDR2 SNEGSKA (reference sequence). The CDR3 consists of 14 residues.

This clonotype was seen more than once but under ten times. V gene TRBV29-1 combines with J gene TRBJ2-1, with TRBD2 identical over 11 bases. The CDR3 sequence is 16 residues long. Germline CDR1 and CDR2: SQVTM and ANQGSEA. Trimming at V came to 8 bases and at J to 3 bases, leaving 12 bases not matched to a gene. DNA for the CDR3: TGCAGCTCCCGCAAAACTAGCGGGGGATTCTACAATGAGCAGTTCTTC. It yields the protein CSSRKTSGGFYNEQFF.

This clonotype was counted between two and nine times. The chain carries TRBV29-1 and TRBJ1-4; D ambiguous. This CDR3 region has 13 residues. With 7 bases removed from V and 5 bases from J, the gap between germline ends came to 14 bases. The germline V gene encodes CDR1 SQVTM and CDR2 ANQGSEA. The CDR3 loop reads CSALDSGNEKLFF. CDR3 nucleotide sequence: TGCAGCGCTCTAGATAGTGGAAATGAAAAACTGTTTTTT.

This chain connects TRBV3-1 to TRBJ1-2; 7 bases map to TRBD1. CDR1 is LGHDT and CDR2 is YNNKEL in the germline V gene (reference sequence). The V segment lost 3 bases and the J segment 7 bases; nucleotides outside the gene matches: 8. The CDR3 loop spans 14 amino acids. CDR3 protein: CASSQGDRDCGYTF. In DNA, the CDR3 is TGTGCCAGCAGCCAGGGGGACAGAGACTGTGGCTACACCTTC.

This clonotype was detected once. V gene TRBV7-8 combines with J gene TRBJ1-1; no reliable D call. The CDR3 spans 15 residues. V shed 7 bases and J shed 0 bases, with 15 bases lying between them. The germline CDR1 and CDR2 sequences are SGHVS and FQNEAQ. The CDR3 DNA follows: TGTGCCAGCACCAAATCGCAACAGCTGAACACTGAAGCTTTCTTT. It is translated as CASTKSQQLNTEAFF.

The table lists this clonotype with a few counts. V is TRBV20-1 and J is TRBJ2-5; 11 bases fit TRBD2. Germline loops: CDR1 DFQATT, CDR2 SNEGSKA (reference sequence). The CDR3 contains 15 residues. V gave up 3 bases and J gave up 2 bases; unmatched junction bases: 5. CDR3 sequence: CSAREASGGQETQYF. The CDR3 DNA sequence: TGCAGTGCTAGGGAAGCTAGCGGGGGGCAAGAGACCCAGTACTTC.

This clonotype has a handful of counts. The chain's CDR3 is CSARDQGRLYEQYF. In DNA form, the CDR3 reads TGCAGTGCTAGAGATCAGGGTAGGCTCTACGAGCAGTACTTC. This sequence joins TRBV20-1 and TRBJ2-7; possibly TRBD1 for D (5 bases). CDR1 and CDR2 from the germline V gene are DFQATT and SNEGSKA (reference sequence). V lost 0 bases, J lost 3 bases, and 12 bases lay in between. CDR3 size: 14 residues.

Only a few counts were recorded for this clonotype. This sequence joins TRBV6-5 and TRBJ2-3; 10 bases map to TRBD1. CDR1 and CDR2 (germline): MNHEY, SVGAGI. V lost 1 base, J lost 1 base, and 5 bases stayed unmatched. The CDR3 sequence is 17 residues long. This CDR3 reads CASSYFRTGGRTDTQYF. The CDR3 DNA follows: TGTGCCAGCAGTTACTTCAGGACAGGGGGGCGCACAGATACGCAGTATTTT.

This clonotype was seen a handful of times. The J gene is TRBJ2-5, the V gene TRBV5-1; 7 bases fit TRBD2. The CDR3 spans 15 residues. J was trimmed by 2 bases and V by 0 bases; bases with no gene match: 4. Germline CDR1 and CDR2: SGHRS and YFSETQ. The CDR3 loop is CASSLVAGVQETQYF. CDR3 DNA: TGCGCCAGCAGCTTGGTGGCGGGGGTTCAAGAGACCCAGTACTTC.

The chain couples TRBV5-5 to TRBJ1-1; no clear D gene. The CDR3 covers 16 residues. Germline loops: CDR1 SGHKS, CDR2 YYEKEE (reference sequence). V was clipped by 4 bases and J by 0 bases, with 16 bases between them. In nucleotides, the CDR3 is TGTGCCAGCAGCCCGCGGGCCGACACGTTGAACACTGAAGCTTTCTTT. Residues: CASSPRADTLNTEAFF.

The J gene is TRBJ1-1, the V gene TRBV24-1; D gene ambiguous. Germline loops: CDR1 KGHDR, CDR2 SFDVKD. The V end was cut by 9 bases, the J end by 0 bases, with 10 bases between. The CDR3 totals 13 residues. The CDR3 DNA is TGTGCCACCCGGGGAGCGGTGAACACTGAAGCTTTCTTT. As protein: CATRGAVNTEAFF.

V is TRBV3-1 and J is TRBJ1-1; maybe TRBD1 (5 bases). The ends were cut back, 5 bases at V and 5 bases at J, with 15 bases in the middle. The germline CDR1 and CDR2 sequences are LGHDT and YNNKEL (reference sequence). The CDR3 runs 14 residues. For the CDR3, the DNA is TGTGCCAGCAGCTATCGGACATCGATGACTGAAGCTTTCTTT. Translating gives CASSYRTSMTEAFF.

This chain joins TRBV6-6 and TRBJ2-1, with D hard to call. The CDR3 length is 12 residues. With 2 bases removed from V and 8 bases from J, the gap between germline ends came to 7 bases. CDR1 is MNHNY, CDR2 SVGAGI, per germline (reference sequence). The CDR3 loop is CASSYGWDEQFF. The CDR3 region has the DNA TGTGCCAGCAGTTACGGGTGGGATGAGCAGTTCTTC.

This clonotype was found a few times. The chain couples TRBV15 to TRBJ1-6, with a weak D call TRBD1 (5 bases). Germline CDR1 LNHNV, CDR2 YYDKDF (reference sequence). The CDR3 totals 16 residues. V was pared by 0 bases and J by 4 bases, with 10 bases between. The CDR3 is CATSRDSTEYNSPLHF. CDR3 nucleotide sequence: TGTGCCACCAGCAGAGACTCGACAGAATATAATTCACCCCTCCACTTT.

The chain carries TRBV7-2 and TRBJ1-6; no clear D gene. The CDR3 covers 15 residues. The V end was cut by 0 bases, the J end by 5 bases, with 8 bases between. Germline assignment: CDR1 SGHTA and CDR2 FQGNSA. The CDR3 coding sequence is TGTGCCAGCAGCTTAGCCCCAGCCAATAATTCACCCCTCCACTTT. Translation: CASSLAPANNSPLHF.